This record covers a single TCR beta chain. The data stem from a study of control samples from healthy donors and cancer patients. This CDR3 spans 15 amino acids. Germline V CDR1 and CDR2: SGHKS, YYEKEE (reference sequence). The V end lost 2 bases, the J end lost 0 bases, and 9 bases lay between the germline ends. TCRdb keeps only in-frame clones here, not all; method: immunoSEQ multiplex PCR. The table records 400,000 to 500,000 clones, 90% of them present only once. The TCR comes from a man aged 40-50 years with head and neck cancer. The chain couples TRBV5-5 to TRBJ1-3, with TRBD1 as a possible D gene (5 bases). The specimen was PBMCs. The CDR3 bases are TGTGCCAGCAGCTTAACGGGGACCTCTGGAAACACCATATATTTT. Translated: CASSLTGTSGNTIYF.